Shown below are 4 T cell receptor beta chains from a single sample sequenced in a study of T cell responses to AZD1222 COVID-19 vaccine. Using immunoSEQ multiplex PCR, the repertoire was profiled, and TCRdb retains in-frame clones only, with some absent. The sample holds 150,000 or so clones. The material sequenced was peripheral blood. These receptors all come from an adult in good health.

This sequence joins TRBV7-9 and TRBJ1-2, with 11 bases that match TRBD1. The CDR3 consists of 15 residues. Per germline, CDR1 SEHNR and CDR2 FQNEAQ (reference sequence). V was pared by 4 bases and J by 6 bases, with 7 bases of the junction left unmatched. In DNA form, the CDR3 reads TGTGCCAGCAGCTCCGCCGGACAGGGGGCACATGGCTACACCTTC. Encoded protein: CASSSAGQGAHGYTF.

J is TRBJ2-1 and V is TRBV5-6; a possible D gene is TRBD2 (6 bases). Germline CDR1 is SGHDT and CDR2 is YYEEEE. Trimming stripped 0 bases from V and 6 bases from J, with 13 bases between. There are 15 residues in the CDR3. CDR3 amino acids: CASSLAGLTSNEQFF. The DNA for the CDR3 is TGTGCCAGCAGCTTGGCGGGACTTACGTCCAATGAGCAGTTCTTC.

The chain carries TRBV9 and TRBJ2-2; D call uncertain. The CDR3 extends over 16 amino acids. The V and J ends lost 0 bases and 1 base respectively, with 10 bases between them. Germline V gene data show CDR1 as SGDLS and CDR2 as YYNGEE. Here the CDR3 reads CASSVAFSVNTGELFF. CDR3 in DNA: TGTGCCAGCAGCGTAGCTTTTTCAGTGAACACCGGGGAGCTGTTTTTT.

The rearrangement links TRBV3-1 (or the pseudogene TRBV3-2) to TRBJ1-1, with a weak D call TRBD1 (5 bases). Germline assignment: CDR1 LGHDT and CDR2 YNNKEL (reference sequence). The CDR3 spans 15 residues. V lost 0 bases, J lost 5 bases, and 13 bases lay in between. The CDR3 sequence is CASSQEGGVRTEAFF. CDR3 DNA sequence: TGTGCCAGCAGCCAAGAGGGGGGGGTACGTACTGAAGCTTTCTTT.